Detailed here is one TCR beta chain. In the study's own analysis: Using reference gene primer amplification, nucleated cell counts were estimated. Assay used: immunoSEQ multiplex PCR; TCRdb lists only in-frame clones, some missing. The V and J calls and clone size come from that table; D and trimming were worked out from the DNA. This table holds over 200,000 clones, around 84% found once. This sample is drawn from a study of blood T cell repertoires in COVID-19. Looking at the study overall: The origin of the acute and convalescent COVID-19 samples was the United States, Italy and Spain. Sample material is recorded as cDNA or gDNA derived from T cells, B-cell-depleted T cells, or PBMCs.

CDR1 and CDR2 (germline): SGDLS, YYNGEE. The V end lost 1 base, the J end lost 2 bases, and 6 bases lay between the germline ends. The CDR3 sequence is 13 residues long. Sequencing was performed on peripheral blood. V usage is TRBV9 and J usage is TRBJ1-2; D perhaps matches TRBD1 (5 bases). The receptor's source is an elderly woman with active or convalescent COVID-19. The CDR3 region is CASSVRGNYGYTF. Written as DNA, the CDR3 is TGTGCCAGCAGCGTACGGGGGAACTATGGCTACACCTTC.